This T cell receptor beta chain was profiled in a study of a mutant IDH1 vaccine in newly diagnosed glioma. Regarding this clone: Its antigen is undetermined.

The V end lost 4 bases, the J end lost 0 bases, and 22 bases lay between the germline ends. Germline V gives CDR1 MNHEY, CDR2 SMNVEV (reference sequence). The CDR3 loop spans 19 amino acids. Documented time point: week 11, during vaccination. In every dose of vaccine, 300 ug of mutant IDH1 20-mer peptide was given alongside topical imiquimod. Here immunoSEQ multiplex PCR was the method, and the copy in TCRdb shows in-frame clones only, minus some. The table has roughly 62,000 clones, 89% seen once. This sample comprised PBMCs, obtained from a glioma patient whose treatment included an IDH1 peptide vaccine. This TCR derives from a man aged 35 to 55 with glioma. The V gene is TRBV27, the J gene TRBJ2-1; possible D gene TRBD2, 6 bases. CDR3 amino acids: CASSSDQWTIGSSYNEQFF. CDR3 in DNA: TGTGCCAGCAGTTCCGATCAATGGACTATCGGGAGCTCCTACAATGAGCAGTTCTTC.